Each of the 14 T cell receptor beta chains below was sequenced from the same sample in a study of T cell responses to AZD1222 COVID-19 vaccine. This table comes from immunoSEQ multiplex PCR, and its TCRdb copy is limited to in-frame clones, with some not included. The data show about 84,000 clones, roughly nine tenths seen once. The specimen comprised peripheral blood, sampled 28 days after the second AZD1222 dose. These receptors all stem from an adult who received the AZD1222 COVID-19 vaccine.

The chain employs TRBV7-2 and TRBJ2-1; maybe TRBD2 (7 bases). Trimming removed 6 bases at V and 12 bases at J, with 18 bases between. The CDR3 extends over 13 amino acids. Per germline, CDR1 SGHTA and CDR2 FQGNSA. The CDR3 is CASSIGGAPRQFF. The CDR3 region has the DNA TGTGCCAGCAGTATAGGGGGGGCGCCCCGGCAGTTCTTC.

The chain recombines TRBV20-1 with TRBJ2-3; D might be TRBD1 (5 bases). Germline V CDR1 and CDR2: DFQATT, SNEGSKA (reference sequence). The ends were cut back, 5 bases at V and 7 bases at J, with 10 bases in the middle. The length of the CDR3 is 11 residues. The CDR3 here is CSAVQENTQYF. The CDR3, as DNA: TGCAGTGCTGTACAGGAAAATACGCAGTATTTT.

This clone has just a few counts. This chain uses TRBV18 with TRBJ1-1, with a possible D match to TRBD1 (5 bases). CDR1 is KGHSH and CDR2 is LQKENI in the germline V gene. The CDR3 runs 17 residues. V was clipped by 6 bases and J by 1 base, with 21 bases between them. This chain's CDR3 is CASSTTEIRQPNTEAFF. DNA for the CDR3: TGTGCCAGCTCGACCACCGAAATAAGACAGCCGAACACTGAAGCTTTCTTT.

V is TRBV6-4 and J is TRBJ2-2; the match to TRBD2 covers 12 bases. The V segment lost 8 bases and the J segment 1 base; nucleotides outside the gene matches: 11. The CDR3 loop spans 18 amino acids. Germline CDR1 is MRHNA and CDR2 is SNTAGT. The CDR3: CASDVLAGGTWNTGELFF. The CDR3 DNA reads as TGTGCCAGCGACGTACTAGCGGGGGGAACTTGGAACACCGGGGAGCTGTTTTTT.

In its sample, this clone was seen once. The CDR3 coding sequence is TGTGCCAGCTCACCATCGGAGGGCACAGATACGCAGTATTTT. The encoded protein is CASSPSEGTDTQYF. The rearrangement uses TRBV18 and TRBJ2-3, with a weak D call TRBD2 (5 bases). From germline, CDR1 is KGHSH and CDR2 LQKENI. The CDR3 runs 14 residues. V was pared by 2 bases and J by 1 base, with 7 bases between. Supplemented by reference TRBV18 and TRBJ2-3, the full variable domain reads NAGVMQNPRHLVRRRGQEARLRCSPMKGHSHVYWYRQLPEEGLKFMVYLQKENIIDESGMPKERFSAEFPKEGPSILRIQQVVRGDSAAYFCASSPSEGTDTQYFGPGTRLTVL.

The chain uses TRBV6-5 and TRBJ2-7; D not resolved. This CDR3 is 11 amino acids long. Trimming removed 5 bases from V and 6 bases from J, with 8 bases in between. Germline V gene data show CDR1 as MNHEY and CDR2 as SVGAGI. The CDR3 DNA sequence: TGTGCCAGCAGTCAACTAAGCGAGCAGTACTTC. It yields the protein CASSQLSEQYF.

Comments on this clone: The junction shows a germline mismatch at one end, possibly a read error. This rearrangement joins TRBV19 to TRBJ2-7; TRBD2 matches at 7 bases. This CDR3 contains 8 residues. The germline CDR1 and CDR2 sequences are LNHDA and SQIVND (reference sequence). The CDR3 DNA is TGCCCCGGGGGGTACTCGTACTTC. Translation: CPGGYSYF.

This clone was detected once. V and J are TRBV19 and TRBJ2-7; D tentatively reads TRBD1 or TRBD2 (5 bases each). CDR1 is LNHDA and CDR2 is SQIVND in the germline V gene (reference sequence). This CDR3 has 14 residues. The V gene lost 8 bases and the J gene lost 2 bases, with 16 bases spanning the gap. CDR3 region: CASQSGTATYEQYF. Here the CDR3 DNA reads TGTGCCAGTCAATCCGGGACCGCGACCTACGAGCAGTACTTC.

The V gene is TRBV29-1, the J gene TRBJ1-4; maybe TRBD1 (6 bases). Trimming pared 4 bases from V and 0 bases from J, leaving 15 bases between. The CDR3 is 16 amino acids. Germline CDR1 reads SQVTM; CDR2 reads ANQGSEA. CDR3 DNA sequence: TGCAGCGTTGGAGTCGGGGGCCGCGCAACTAATGAAAAACTGTTTTTT. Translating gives CSVGVGGRATNEKLFF.

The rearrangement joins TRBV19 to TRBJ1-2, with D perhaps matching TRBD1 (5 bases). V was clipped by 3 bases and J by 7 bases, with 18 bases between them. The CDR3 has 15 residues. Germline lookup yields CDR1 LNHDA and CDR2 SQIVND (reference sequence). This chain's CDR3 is CASSIDQGLGVGYTF. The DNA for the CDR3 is TGTGCCAGTAGTATCGACCAGGGCTTGGGAGTTGGCTACACCTTC.

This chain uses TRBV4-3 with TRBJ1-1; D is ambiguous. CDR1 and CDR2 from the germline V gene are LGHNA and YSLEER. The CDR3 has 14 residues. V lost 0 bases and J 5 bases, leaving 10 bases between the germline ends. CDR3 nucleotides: TGCGCCAGCAGCCAAGATTTCGCGGGGACTGAAGCTTTCTTT. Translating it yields CASSQDFAGTEAFF.

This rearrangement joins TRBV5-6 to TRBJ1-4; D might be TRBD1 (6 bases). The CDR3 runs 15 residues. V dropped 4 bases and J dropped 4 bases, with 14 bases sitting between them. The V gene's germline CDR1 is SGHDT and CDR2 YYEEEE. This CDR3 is CASSAGQTSNEKLFF. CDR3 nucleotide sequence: TGTGCCAGCAGCGCCGGACAGACAAGTAATGAAAAACTGTTTTTT.

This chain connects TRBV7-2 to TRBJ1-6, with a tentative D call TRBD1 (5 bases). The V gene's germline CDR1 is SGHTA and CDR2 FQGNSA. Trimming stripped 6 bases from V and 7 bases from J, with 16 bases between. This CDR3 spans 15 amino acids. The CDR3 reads CASSETAQGNSPLHF. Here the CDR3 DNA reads TGTGCCAGCAGTGAGACAGCGCAGGGAAATTCACCCCTCCACTTT.

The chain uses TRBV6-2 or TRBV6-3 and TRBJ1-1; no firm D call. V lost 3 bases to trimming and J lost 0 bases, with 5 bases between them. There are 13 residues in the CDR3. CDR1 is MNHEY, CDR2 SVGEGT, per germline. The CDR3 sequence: CASSYQLNTEAFF. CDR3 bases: TGTGCCAGCAGTTATCAGTTGAACACTGAAGCTTTCTTT.